The present TCR beta chain was sequenced within a study of blood T cell repertoires in COVID-19. Across the whole study: Acute and convalescent COVID-19 specimens originated in the United States, Italy and Spain. PBMCs, B-cell-depleted T cells, or T cells were the source of the cDNA or gDNA that made up the material.

V dropped 7 bases and J dropped 4; count of bases not matched to a gene: 12. The CDR3 is made up of 16 amino acids. The germline gives CDR1 MRHNA, CDR2 SNTAGT. Under the authors' procedure: Nucleated cell counts were estimated from reference gene primer amplification. TCRdb's table, derived via immunoSEQ multiplex PCR, lists solely in-frame clones and lacks some. D and trimming were read from the DNA, whereas the V and J calls and clone size are those reported in that table. There are fewer than 250,000 clones in the sample; nearly 85% occur only once, and around 5.9% lies in the top ten. The specimen was peripheral blood. The chain joins TRBV6-4 to TRBJ2-2; 7 bases line up with TRBD2. The TCR was taken from a human donor in a cohort sampled during active COVID-19. This chain's CDR3 is CASKREDSTPTGELFF. For the CDR3, the DNA is TGTGCCAGCAAACGGGAGGACTCAACACCCACCGGGGAGCTGTTTTTT.